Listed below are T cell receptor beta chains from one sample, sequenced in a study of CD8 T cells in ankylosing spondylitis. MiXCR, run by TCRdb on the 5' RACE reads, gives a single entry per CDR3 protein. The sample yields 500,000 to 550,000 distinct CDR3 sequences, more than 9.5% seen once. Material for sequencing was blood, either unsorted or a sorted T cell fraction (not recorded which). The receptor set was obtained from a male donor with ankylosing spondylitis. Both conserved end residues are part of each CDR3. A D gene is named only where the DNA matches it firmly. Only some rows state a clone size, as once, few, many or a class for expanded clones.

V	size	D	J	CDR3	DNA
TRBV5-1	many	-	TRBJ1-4	CASSFQSTNEKLFF	TGCGCCAGCAGCTTCCAGTCAACTAATGAAAAACTGTTTTTT
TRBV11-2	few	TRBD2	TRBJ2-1	CASNLDHPAGVGNEQFF	TGTGCCAGCAACCTCGACCACCCCGCGGGAGTGGGGAATGAGCAGTTCTTC
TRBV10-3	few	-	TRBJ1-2	CAISVEGVYGYTF	TGTGCCATCAGTGTGGAGGGGGTCTATGGCTACACCTTC
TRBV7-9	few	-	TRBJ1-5	CASSPGKRGSNQPQHF	TGTGCCAGCAGCCCAGGGAAGAGGGGAAGCAATCAGCCCCAGCATTTT
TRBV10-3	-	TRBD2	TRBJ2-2	CAIKSGLAGTGELFF	TGTGCCATCAAATCAGGACTAGCTGGCACCGGGGAGCTGTTTTTT
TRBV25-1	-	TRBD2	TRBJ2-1	CASSEDLPGLDNEQFF	TGTGCCAGCAGTGAAGACCTACCGGGACTAGACAATGAGCAGTTCTTC
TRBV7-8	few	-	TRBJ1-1	CASSWRGFSTEAFF	TGTGCCAGCAGCTGGAGGGGTTTTTCCACTGAAGCTTTCTTT
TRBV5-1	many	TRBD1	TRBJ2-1	CASSLGGTGNNEQFF	TGCGCCAGCAGCTTGGGGGGGACAGGGAACAATGAGCAGTTCTTC
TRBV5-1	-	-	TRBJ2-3	CASSTFRQGNTDTQYF	TGCGCCAGCAGCACTTTCCGGCAGGGGAACACAGATACGCAGTATTTT
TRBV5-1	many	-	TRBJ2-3	CASSLETRLGTDTQYF	TGCGCCAGCAGCTTGGAGACCCGGTTGGGGACAGATACGCAGTATTTT
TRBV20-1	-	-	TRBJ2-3	CSAPFSTDTQYF	TGCAGTGCTCCGTTTAGCACAGATACGCAGTATTTT
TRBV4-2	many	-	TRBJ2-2	CASSQDWLRTGELFF	TGTGCCAGCAGCCAAGACTGGTTGCGGACCGGGGAGCTGTTTTTT
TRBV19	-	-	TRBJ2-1	CASSIRRNYNEQFF	TGTGCCAGTAGTATCCGACGGAATTACAATGAGCAGTTCTTC
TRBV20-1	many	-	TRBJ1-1	CSAPRHTEAFF	TGCAGTGCCCCAAGGCACACTGAAGCTTTCTTT
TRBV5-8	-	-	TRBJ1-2	CASSAGRPHGYTF	TGTGCCAGCAGCGCGGGACGGCCCCATGGCTACACCTTC
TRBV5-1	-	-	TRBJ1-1	CASSLAGVHTEAFF	TGCGCCAGCAGCTTGGCAGGGGTGCACACTGAAGCTTTCTTT
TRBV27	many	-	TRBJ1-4	CASSPLLEFNEKLFF	TGTGCCAGCAGCCCTTTATTGGAGTTTAATGAAAAACTGTTTTTT
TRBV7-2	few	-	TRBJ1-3	CASSFSGLSGNTIYF	TGTGCCAGCAGCTTCTCAGGGCTCTCTGGAAACACCATATATTTT
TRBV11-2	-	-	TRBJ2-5	CASRTWGLETQYF	TGTGCCAGCAGAACGTGGGGTTTGGAGACCCAGTACTTC
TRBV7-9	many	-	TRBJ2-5	CASSLVGDETQYF	TGTGCCAGCAGCTTAGTGGGAGATGAGACCCAGTACTTC
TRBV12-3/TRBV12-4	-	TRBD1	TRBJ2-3	CASGRTGVGDTQYF	TGTGCCAGCGGAAGGACAGGGGTTGGAGATACGCAGTATTTT
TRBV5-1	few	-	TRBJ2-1	CASSPRVGGTSSYNEQFF	TGCGCCAGCAGCCCACGAGTAGGGGGAACGAGCTCCTACAATGAGCAGTTCTTC
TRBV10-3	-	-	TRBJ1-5	CATEGTSNQPQHF	TGTGCCACCGAGGGGACAAGCAATCAGCCCCAGCATTTT
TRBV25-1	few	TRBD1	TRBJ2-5	CASRRDRGGETQYF	TGTGCCAGCAGGCGGGACAGGGGGGGAGAGACCCAGTACTTC
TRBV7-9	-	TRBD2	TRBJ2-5	CASSPAAGGYQETQYF	TGTGCCAGCAGCCCGGCAGCGGGAGGCTACCAAGAGACCCAGTACTTC
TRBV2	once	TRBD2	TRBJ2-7	CASRPGLAGIHEQYF	TGTGCCAGCAGACCCGGACTAGCGGGAATCCACGAGCAGTACTTC
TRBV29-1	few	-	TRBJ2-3	CSVDRVSTDTQYF	TGCAGCGTTGATCGAGTTAGCACAGATACGCAGTATTTT
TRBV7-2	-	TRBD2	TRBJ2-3	CASSPRRLAGGDTQYF	TGTGCCAGCAGCCCCCGGCGACTAGCGGGAGGGGATACGCAGTATTTT
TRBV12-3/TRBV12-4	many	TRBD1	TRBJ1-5	CASRPRGANNQPQHF	TGTGCCAGCAGGCCCAGGGGGGCGAACAATCAGCCCCAGCATTTT
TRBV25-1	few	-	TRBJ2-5	CASVEPDQETQYF	TGTGCCAGCGTGGAACCGGACCAAGAGACCCAGTACTTC
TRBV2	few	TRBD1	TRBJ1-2	CASRIRGYGYTF	TGTGCCAGCAGGATCAGGGGGTATGGCTACACCTTC
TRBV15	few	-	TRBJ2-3	CATSRGRRGTDTQYF	TGTGCCACCAGCAGAGGCCGTAGGGGCACAGATACGCAGTATTTT
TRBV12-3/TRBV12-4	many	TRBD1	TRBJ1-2	CASSLAGTGNGYTF	TGTGCCAGCAGTTTAGCCGGGACAGGGAATGGCTACACCTTC